The T cell receptor beta chain described here comes from a study of human T cells and chemical hapten exposure. The time point was: patch test 1, 2 weeks after DPC sensitization. Noted treatment: therapeutic diphenylcyclopropenone sensitization with weekly scalp DPC. MiXCR, applied by TCRdb to the RACE reads, yields one record per CDR3 protein. This table has about 380,000 distinct CDR3 sequences, 4.8% appearing once. This clonotype was detected many times. The sequence was collected from a woman aged 45-65 years with alopecia areata. Some clones in this sample may be carry-over from other donors' samples. Sequencing used whole blood, obtained in connection with sensitization to the hapten diphenylcyclopropenone (DPC).

The CDR3 is CASSYSLGNEQYF. The CDR3 region has the DNA TGTGCCAGCAGTTACTCGCTGGGAAACGAGCAGTACTTC. V gene TRBV6-5 combines with J gene TRBJ2-7; D call uncertain. The CDR3 spans 13 residues. Germline CDR1 MNHEY, CDR2 SVGAGI. V was clipped by 0 bases and J by 5 bases, with 8 bases between them.